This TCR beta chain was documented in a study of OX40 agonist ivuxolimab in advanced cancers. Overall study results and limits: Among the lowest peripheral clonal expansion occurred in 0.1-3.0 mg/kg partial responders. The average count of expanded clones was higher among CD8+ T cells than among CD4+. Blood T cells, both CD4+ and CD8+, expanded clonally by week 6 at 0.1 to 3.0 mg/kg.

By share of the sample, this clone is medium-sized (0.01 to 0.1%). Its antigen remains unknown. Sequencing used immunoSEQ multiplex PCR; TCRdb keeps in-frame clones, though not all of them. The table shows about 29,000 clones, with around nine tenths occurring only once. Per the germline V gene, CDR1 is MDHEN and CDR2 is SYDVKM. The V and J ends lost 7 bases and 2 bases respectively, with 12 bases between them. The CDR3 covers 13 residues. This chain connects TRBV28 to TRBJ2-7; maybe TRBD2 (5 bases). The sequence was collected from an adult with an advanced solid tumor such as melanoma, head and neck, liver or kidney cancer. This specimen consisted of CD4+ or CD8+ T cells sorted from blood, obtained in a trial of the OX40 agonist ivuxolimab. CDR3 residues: CASKRTGTYEQYF. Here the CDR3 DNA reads TGTGCCAGCAAACGGACGGGGACCTACGAGCAGTACTTC.